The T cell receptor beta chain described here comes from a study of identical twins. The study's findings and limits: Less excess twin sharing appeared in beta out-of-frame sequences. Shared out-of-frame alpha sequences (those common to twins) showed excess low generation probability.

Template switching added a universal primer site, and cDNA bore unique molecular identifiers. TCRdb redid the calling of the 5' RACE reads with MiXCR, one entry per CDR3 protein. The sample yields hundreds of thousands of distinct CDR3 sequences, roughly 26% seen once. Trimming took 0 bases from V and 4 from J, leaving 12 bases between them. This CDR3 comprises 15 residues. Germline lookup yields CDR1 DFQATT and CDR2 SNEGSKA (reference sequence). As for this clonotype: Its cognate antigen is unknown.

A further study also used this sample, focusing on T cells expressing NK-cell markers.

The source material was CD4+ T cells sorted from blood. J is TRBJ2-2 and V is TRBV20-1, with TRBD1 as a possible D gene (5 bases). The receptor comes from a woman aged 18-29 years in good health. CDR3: CSARDRKRGTGELFF. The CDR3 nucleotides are TGCAGTGCTAGAGATCGGAAAAGGGGCACCGGGGAGCTGTTTTTT.